A single sample gave rise to the 21 T cell receptor beta chains below, sequenced in a study of radiation and T cells in renal cell carcinoma. The time point: baseline pretreatment blood. Noted treatment: 15 Gy SBRT to primary tumor, nephrectomy 4 weeks later. Method: immunoSEQ multiplex PCR; TCRdb's copy keeps in-frame clones and lacks some. The sample has 95,000 or so clones, around nine tenths seen once; the top ten hold less than 10%. The material sequenced was blood, taken from a patient whose treatment included radiotherapy and nephrectomy. These receptors all stem from a man aged 45-65 years with renal cell carcinoma.

The chain links TRBV4-1 to TRBJ1-3; 10 nucleotides line up with TRBD1. The CDR3 consists of 15 residues. Germline CDR1 MGHRA, CDR2 YSYEKL. The ends lost 0 bases at V and 7 bases at J; junction bases unmatched: 3. DNA of the CDR3: TGCGCCAGCAGCCAAGATGGGGGACAGGGGAACACCATATATTTT. Protein: CASSQDGGQGNTIYF.

The CDR3 DNA is TGTGCCAGCAGTGAAGGGTTGACATTGACAGGGCCCGGGGAGCTGTTTTTT. Protein product: CASSEGLTLTGPGELFF. The rearrangement joins TRBV6-1 to TRBJ2-2; 7 bases align to TRBD1. The trim removed 1 base at V and 6 bases at J, leaving 11 bases unmatched. From germline, CDR1 is MNHNS and CDR2 SASEGT. The length of the CDR3 is 17 residues.

This clone came up many times. The gene calls are TRBV5-3 and TRBJ2-7, with 7 nucleotides matching TRBD2. TRBV5-3 is noted as an ORF with a role that remains uncertain. CDR3 length: 17 residues. With 0 bases clipped from V and 4 bases from J, the junction kept 13 bases outside the gene matches. CDR3 bases: TGTGCCAGAAGCTTGGCCGGTAGCGGGCTTTTTATGTACGAGCAGTACTTC. Translation: CARSLAGSGLFMYEQYF.

CDR3 coding DNA: TGTGCCAGCAGTTCTTTTCCGGACAGGGGGCTTTACGAGCAGTACTTC. Its protein is CASSSFPDRGLYEQYF. The chain couples TRBV6-5 to TRBJ2-7, with TRBD1 identical over 11 bases. Germline V lookup: CDR1 MNHEY, CDR2 SVGAGI. The J segment lost 4 bases and the V segment lost 4 bases, leaving 9 bases of the junction unmatched. The CDR3 runs 16 residues.

The DNA for the CDR3 is TGTGCCAGCAGCTCCCGGGGGCCCGCGGACTATGGCTACACCTTC. Its translation: CASSSRGPADYGYTF. The chain couples TRBV7-8 to TRBJ1-2, with a tentative D call TRBD1 (6 bases). Germline assignment: CDR1 SGHVS and CDR2 FQNEAQ. This CDR3 is 15 amino acids long. V was shortened by 4 bases and J by 3 bases, with 15 bases between the two germline ends.

This clone was recorded at least ten times. In DNA form, the CDR3 reads TGTGCCACCAGCAGAAGCAGGGGGGAGGCTGAAAAACTGTTTTTT. Protein: CATSRSRGEAEKLFF. The rearrangement uses TRBV15 and TRBJ1-4; 7 bases match TRBD1. From germline, CDR1 is LNHNV and CDR2 YYDKDF (reference sequence). The CDR3 has 15 residues. V lost 2 bases and J lost 7; bases outside the gene matches: 7.

This chain uses TRBV7-9 with TRBJ2-2; tentatively, D is TRBD1 or TRBD2 (5 bases each). From germline, CDR1 is SEHNR and CDR2 FQNEAQ (reference sequence). The CDR3 consists of 16 residues. V was cut by 0 bases and J by 7 bases, with 15 bases left in between. The CDR3 DNA reads TGTGCCAGCAGCTTAGCTGGGGGTCTTTTGAGCGGGGAGCTGTTTTTT. It encodes CASSLAGGLLSGELFF.

The chain carries TRBV6-6 and TRBJ1-5; 9 bases match TRBD1. Germline loops: CDR1 MNHNY, CDR2 SVGAGI (reference sequence). With 7 bases clipped from V and 5 bases from J, the junction kept 3 bases outside the gene matches. CDR3 length: 13 amino acids. CDR3 residues: CASTRDRDQPQHF. CDR3 in DNA: TGTGCCAGCACCCGGGACAGGGATCAGCCCCAGCATTTT.

As for this clone: A read error may produce the germline difference seen at one junction end. The chain links TRBV27 to TRBJ1-6; D is uncertain. CDR3 size: 13 residues. The V gene's germline CDR1 is MNHEY and CDR2 SMNVEV (reference sequence). DNA of the CDR3: TGTGCCAGCAGTCGTACGGACGGACTCGAACTGTCCTTT. Translated: CASSRTDGLELSF.

This sequence joins TRBV29-1 and TRBJ2-5; D possibly corresponds to TRBD2 (6 bases). This CDR3 is built from 13 residues. The germline CDR1 and CDR2 sequences are SQVTM and ANQGSEA. The V gene lost 4 bases and the J gene lost 3 bases, with 12 bases spanning the gap. The CDR3 DNA sequence: TGCAGCGTTGGCTGGGGCGGGGAAGAGACCCAGTACTTC. Residues: CSVGWGGEETQYF.

The chain couples TRBV5-5 to TRBJ1-3; D not resolved. CDR1 and CDR2 (germline): SGHKS, YYEKEE (reference sequence). The length of the CDR3 is 15 residues. V was clipped by 0 bases and J by 0 bases, with 7 bases between them. DNA for the CDR3: TGTGCCAGCAGCTTGGGGGATTACTCTGGAAACACCATATATTTT. Translation gives CASSLGDYSGNTIYF.

The chain is built from TRBV9 and TRBJ1-5; the D gene is possibly TRBD1 (6 bases). Per the germline V gene, CDR1 is SGDLS and CDR2 is YYNGEE. The CDR3 covers 15 residues. V dropped 1 base and J dropped 5 bases, with 13 bases sitting between them. The CDR3 sequence: CASSVRSGDHQPQHF. The CDR3 DNA is TGTGCCAGCAGCGTAAGGTCAGGGGATCATCAGCCCCAGCATTTT.

The chain links TRBV2 to TRBJ2-2, with a tentative D call TRBD2 (9 bases). The CDR3 contains 16 residues. Germline CDR1 is SNHLY and CDR2 is FYNNEI. Trimming stripped 7 bases from V and 7 bases from J, with 22 bases between. The CDR3 DNA sequence: TGTGCCAGCATGGACAGGGCGGGAGGGCCGATCGGGGAGCTGTTTTTT. Its translation: CASMDRAGGPIGELFF.

The chain combines TRBV5-1 with TRBJ1-4, with D possibly being TRBD1 (5 bases). This CDR3 is built from 14 residues. Trimming pared 5 bases from V and 0 bases from J, leaving 8 bases between. Germline values: CDR1 SGHRS, CDR2 YFSETQ. For the CDR3, the DNA is TGCGCCAGCAGAGACAGCGCAACTAATGAAAAACTGTTTTTT. Translating gives CASRDSATNEKLFF.

This clone was seen more than once but under ten times. This chain's CDR3 is CASSLSPVCEAFF. For the CDR3, the DNA is TGTGCCAGCAGCTTGTCCCCAGTATGTGAAGCTTTCTTT. The chain carries TRBV5-6 and TRBJ1-1; no definite D call. Per the germline V gene, CDR1 is SGHDT and CDR2 is YYEEEE. Trimming stripped 1 base from V and 7 bases from J, with 11 bases between. This CDR3 spans 13 amino acids.

This clone was seen only a few times. The chain uses TRBV4-3 and TRBJ1-4, with TRBD1 matching 7 bases. The V gene end was trimmed by 2 bases and the J gene end by 12 bases; junction bases not matched to a gene: 6. The CDR3 consists of 13 residues. CDR1 is LGHNA and CDR2 is YSLEER in the germline V gene. CDR3 region: CASSQQGVDELFF. In DNA form, the CDR3 reads TGCGCCAGCAGCCAACAGGGGGTGGATGAACTGTTTTTT.

This chain connects TRBV5-4 to TRBJ1-2; 7 bases agree with TRBD1. The CDR3 is made up of 15 amino acids. In germline, CDR1 is SGHNT, CDR2 YYREEE (reference sequence). With V trimmed by 1 base and J by 1 base, 4 bases remained unmatched. DNA of the CDR3: TGTGCCAGCAGCTTGAGACAGGGTGATAACTATGGCTACACCTTC. Translated: CASSLRQGDNYGYTF.

V usage is TRBV4-1 and J usage is TRBJ2-6; D unresolved. Germline values: CDR1 MGHRA, CDR2 YSYEKL. Trimming cost V 1 base and J 0 bases, with 22 bases left between them. CDR3 length equals 21 residues. The CDR3 DNA is TGCGCCAGCAGCCAAGGCGTATTTGGGCGGCGAAACTCCTCTGGGGCCAACGTCCTGACTTTC. Protein sequence: CASSQGVFGRRNSSGANVLTF.

The chain joins TRBV10-1 to TRBJ1-2, with no clear D. CDR1 is WNHNN, CDR2 SYGVQD, per germline (reference sequence). V lost 8 bases to trimming and J lost 4 bases, with 14 bases between them. The CDR3 is made up of 13 amino acids. CDR3: CASSRARTYGYTF. The CDR3 DNA reads as TGCGCCAGCTCTAGGGCACGGACCTATGGCTACACCTTC.

This chain joins TRBV7-9 and TRBJ2-7, with 10 bases that match TRBD1. CDR1 and CDR2 (germline): SEHNR, FQNEAQ (reference sequence). V shed 8 bases, J shed 7 bases, and the junction held 11 bases outside the gene matches. This CDR3 region has 14 residues. The CDR3 loop reads CASRRDRGSGEQYF. The CDR3 bases are TGTGCCAGCCGCCGGGACAGGGGTTCGGGGGAGCAGTACTTC.

The rearrangement joins TRBV5-1 to TRBJ2-5, with 10 bases matching TRBD1. From germline, CDR1 is SGHRS and CDR2 YFSETQ. CDR3 length equals 15 residues. Unmatched junction bases numbered 8, after V lost 4 bases and J lost 5 bases. CDR3 amino acids: CASSLGQGSSETQYF. CDR3 in DNA: TGCGCCAGCAGCCTGGGACAGGGGAGTTCGGAGACCCAGTACTTC.